The clone carrying this T cell receptor (beta chain) showed up just a few times. Its matching antigen is unknown. The CDR3 is made up of 13 amino acids. CDR1 is SQVTM, CDR2 ANQGSEA, per germline. V trimming: 4 bases; J trimming: 5 bases; junction bases outside the gene matches: 7. These data belong to a study of early T cells in non-severe SARS-CoV-2 infection. About the study: The authors sequenced bulk RNA from unsorted whole blood, leaving chains unpaired.

Individual cDNA molecules were tagged with unique molecular identifiers, the study reported. TCRdb re-analysed the 5' RACE reads in MiXCR, keeping a single row per CDR3 protein. Found here are about 110,000 distinct CDR3 sequences, roughly 12% of them singletons; the top ten hold around 3%. Study-level results: Matching results from VDJdb favored anti-spike CD8 responses, leaving private and CD4 specificities undetected.

Specimen: whole blood. This TCR came from an adult who was a healthcare worker with PCR-confirmed SARS-CoV-2 infection or an uninfected control (not recorded which). The chain couples TRBV29-1 to TRBJ1-1, with TRBD1 matching 7 bases. The CDR3 reads CSVVANRGTEAFF. DNA of the CDR3: TGCAGCGTTGTTGCCAACAGGGGAACTGAAGCTTTCTTT.